This T cell receptor beta chain was sequenced during a study of spatial heterogeneity in lung cancer. CDR3 length equals 15 residues. Trimming pared 5 bases from V and 0 bases from J, leaving 13 bases between. CDR1 SGHVS and CDR2 FQNEAQ come from the germline V gene. This clonotype was seen a few times. TCRdb independently ran MiXCR on the 5' RACE reads; one entry per CDR3 protein. The sample has around 70,000 distinct CDR3 sequences, 8% to 10% seen once; the top ten hold roughly 1.9%. Time point given: blood at routine non-recurrence follow-up after resection. The receptor comes from a female donor with early-stage non-small cell lung cancer. This chain uses TRBV7-8 with TRBJ1-1; perhaps TRBD1 as D (5 bases). The sequencing here drew on PBMCs, taken at follow-up. The CDR3, as DNA: TGTGCCAGCAGCCTAGGGACGTTTCTGAACACTGAAGCTTTCTTT. This gives the protein CASSLGTFLNTEAFF.